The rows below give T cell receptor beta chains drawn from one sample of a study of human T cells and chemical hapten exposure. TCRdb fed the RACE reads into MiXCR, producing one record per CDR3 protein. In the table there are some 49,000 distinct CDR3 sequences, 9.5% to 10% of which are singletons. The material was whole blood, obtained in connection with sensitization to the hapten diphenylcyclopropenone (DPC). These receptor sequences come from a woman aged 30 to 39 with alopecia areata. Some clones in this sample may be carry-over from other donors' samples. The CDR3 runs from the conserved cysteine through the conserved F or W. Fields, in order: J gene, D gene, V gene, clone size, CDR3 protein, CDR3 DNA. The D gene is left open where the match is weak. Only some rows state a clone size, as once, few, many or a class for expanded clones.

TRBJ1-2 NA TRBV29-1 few CSVLWGPNYGYTF TGCAGCGTCTTATGGGGGCCTAACTATGGCTACACCTTC
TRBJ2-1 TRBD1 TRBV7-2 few CASSPRDRANEQFF TGTGCCAGCAGCCCAAGGGACAGGGCCAATGAGCAGTTCTTC
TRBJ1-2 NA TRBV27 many CASSGGRRVGGYTF TGTGCCAGCAGTGGTGGGAGGAGGGTCGGAGGCTACACCTTC
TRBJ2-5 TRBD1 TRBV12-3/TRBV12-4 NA CASSRGTGGETQYF TGTGCCAGCAGCCGTGGGACAGGCGGTGAGACCCAGTACTTC
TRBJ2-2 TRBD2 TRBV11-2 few CASSPEREGELFF TGTGCCAGCAGCCCGGAGCGGGAGGGGGAGCTGTTTTTT
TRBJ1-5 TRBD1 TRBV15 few CATSRKDRVGNQPQHF TGTGCCACCAGCAGGAAGGACAGGGTCGGTAATCAGCCCCAGCATTTT
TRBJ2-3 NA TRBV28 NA CASNRGGTDTQYF TGTGCCAGCAACCGGGGAGGCACAGATACGCAGTATTTT
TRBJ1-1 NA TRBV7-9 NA CASNLRRDPKRAEAFF TGTGCCAGCAACTTACGCCGGGACCCCAAGCGAGCTGAAGCTTTCTTT
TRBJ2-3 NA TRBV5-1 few CASSTGTTHTQYF TGCGCCAGCAGCACAGGGACAACCCATACGCAGTATTTT
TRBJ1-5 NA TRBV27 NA CASSDRNQPQHF TGTGCCAGCAGTGACAGGAATCAGCCCCAGCATTTT
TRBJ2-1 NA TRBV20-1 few CSAAVPNEQFF TGCAGTGCAGCAGTTCCCAATGAGCAGTTCTTC
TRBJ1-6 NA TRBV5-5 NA CASSLLNSPLHF TGTGCCAGCAGCTTGTTGAATTCACCCCTCCACTTT
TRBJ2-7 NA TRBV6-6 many CASSYSKGNGRLEQYF TGTGCCAGCAGTTACTCGAAAGGGAACGGGCGTTTGGAGCAGTACTTC
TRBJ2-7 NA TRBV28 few CASSLVGGNIGVEQYF TGTGCCAGCAGTTTAGTGGGCGGCAACATTGGTGTCGAGCAGTACTTC
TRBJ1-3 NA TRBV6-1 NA CASRRVAGNTIYF TGTGCCAGCAGAAGGGTCGCTGGAAACACCATATATTTT
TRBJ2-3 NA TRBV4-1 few CASSQVVGYTDTQYF TGCGCCAGCAGCCAAGTGGTGGGGTATACAGATACGCAGTATTTT
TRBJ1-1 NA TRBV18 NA CASSPLIGPENTEAFF TGTGCCAGCTCACCATTGATAGGTCCGGAGAACACTGAAGCTTTCTTT
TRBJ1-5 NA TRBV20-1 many CSARPLQGYNQPQHF TGCAGTGCTAGACCACTACAGGGCTACAATCAGCCCCAGCATTTT
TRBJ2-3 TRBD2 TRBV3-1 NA CASSQDEASGGRTDTQYF TGTGCCAGCAGCCAAGATGAGGCTAGCGGGGGACGCACAGATACGCAGTATTTT
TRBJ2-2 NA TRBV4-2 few CASSQDSPKGGYTGELFF TGTGCCAGCAGCCAGGATTCGCCAAAAGGGGGGTACACCGGGGAGCTGTTTTTT
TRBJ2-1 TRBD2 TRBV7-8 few CASSWPLAGDANEQFF TGTGCCAGCAGCTGGCCTCTAGCGGGGGATGCCAATGAGCAGTTCTTC
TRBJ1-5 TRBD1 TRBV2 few CASSFQGQVNQPQHF TGTGCCAGCAGCTTCCAGGGACAGGTCAATCAGCCCCAGCATTTT
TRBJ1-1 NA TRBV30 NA CAWSPRGYTEAFF TGTGCCTGGAGTCCAAGGGGTTACACTGAAGCTTTCTTT
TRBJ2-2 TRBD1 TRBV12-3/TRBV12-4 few CASSSRDRNTGELFF TGTGCCAGCAGTAGCCGGGACAGGAACACCGGGGAGCTGTTTTTT
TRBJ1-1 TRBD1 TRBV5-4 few CASSGRTGADTEAFF TGTGCCAGCAGCGGGCGTACAGGGGCGGACACTGAAGCTTTCTTT
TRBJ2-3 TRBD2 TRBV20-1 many CSARPLADTYDTQYF TGCAGTGCTAGGCCCCTAGCGGATACTTATGATACGCAGTATTTT
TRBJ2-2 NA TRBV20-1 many CSAPLGTGELFF TGCAGTGCCCCGCTAGGAACCGGGGAGCTGTTTTTT
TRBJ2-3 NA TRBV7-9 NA CASSPFDSTDTQYF TGTGCCAGCAGCCCCTTCGACAGCACAGATACGCAGTATTTT
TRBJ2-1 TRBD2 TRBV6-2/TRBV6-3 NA CASSYVAGGGGEQFF TGTGCCAGCAGTTACGTAGCGGGGGGGGGGGGTGAGCAGTTCTTC
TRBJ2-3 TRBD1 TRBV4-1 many CASSQAGQGSDTQYF TGCGCCAGCAGCCAAGCCGGACAGGGATCAGATACGCAGTATTTT
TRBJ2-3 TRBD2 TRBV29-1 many CSVDGGGNTDTQYF TGCAGCGTTGATGGCGGGGGGAACACAGATACGCAGTATTTT
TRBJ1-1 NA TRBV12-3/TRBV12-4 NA CASSPNTEAFF TGTGCCAGCAGCCCGAACACTGAAGCTTTCTTT
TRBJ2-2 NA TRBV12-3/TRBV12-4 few CASSLAWGRGGELFF TGTGCCAGCAGTTTAGCGTGGGGGCGAGGCGGGGAGCTGTTTTTT
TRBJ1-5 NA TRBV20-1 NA CSARDGSLGSNQPQHF TGCAGTGCTAGAGATGGATCGCTGGGGAGCAATCAGCCCCAGCATTTT
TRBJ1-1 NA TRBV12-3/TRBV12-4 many CASSLMEIEAFF TGTGCCAGCAGTCTCATGGAGATTGAAGCTTTCTTT
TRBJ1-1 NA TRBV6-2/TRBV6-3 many CASSQGTEAFF TGTGCCAGCTCGCAGGGCACTGAAGCTTTCTTT
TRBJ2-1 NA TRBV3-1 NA CASSQDPLDSSYNEQFF TGTGCCAGCAGCCAAGACCCGCTAGATAGCTCCTACAATGAGCAGTTCTTC
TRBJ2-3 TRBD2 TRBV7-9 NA CAGRLADTDTQYF TGTGCCGGAAGACTAGCGGACACAGATACGCAGTATTTT
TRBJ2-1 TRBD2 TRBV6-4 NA CASSELAGAMGEQFF TGTGCCAGCAGCGAACTAGCGGGGGCCATGGGTGAGCAGTTCTTC
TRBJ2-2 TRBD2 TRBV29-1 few CSVAPNGGGQLFF TGCAGCGTCGCCCCGAACGGGGGGGGGCAGCTGTTTTTT
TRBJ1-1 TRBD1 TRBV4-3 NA CASIQGSGGKAFF TGCGCCAGCATCCAAGGGTCAGGGGGGAAAGCTTTCTTT
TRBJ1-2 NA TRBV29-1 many CSVDVLMGEANYGYTF TGCAGCGTTGACGTGTTAATGGGAGAAGCTAACTATGGCTACACCTTC
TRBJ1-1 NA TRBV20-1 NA CSASVKGNTEAFF TGCAGTGCTAGCGTGAAGGGGAACACTGAAGCTTTCTTT